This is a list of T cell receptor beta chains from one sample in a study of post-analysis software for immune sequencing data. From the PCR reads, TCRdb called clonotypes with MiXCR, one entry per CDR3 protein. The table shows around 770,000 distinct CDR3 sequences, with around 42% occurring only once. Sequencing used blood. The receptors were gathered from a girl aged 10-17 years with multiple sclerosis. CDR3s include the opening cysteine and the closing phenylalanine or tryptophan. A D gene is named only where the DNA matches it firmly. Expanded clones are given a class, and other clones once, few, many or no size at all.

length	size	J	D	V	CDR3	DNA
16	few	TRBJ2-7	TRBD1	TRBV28	CASSGTGPTPGYEQYF	TGTGCCAGCAGCGGGACAGGGCCTACCCCGGGGTACGAGCAGTACTTC
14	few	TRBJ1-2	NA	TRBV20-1	CSSRRTVENYGYTF	TGCAGCAGCCGGAGGACGGTGGAAAACTATGGCTACACCTTC
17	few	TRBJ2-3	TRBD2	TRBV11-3	CASSFQTSGISTDTQYF	TGTGCCAGCAGCTTCCAGACTAGCGGAATAAGCACAGATACGCAGTATTTT
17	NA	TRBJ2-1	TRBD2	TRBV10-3	CAISESYAGGMNNGQFF	TGTGCCATCAGTGAGTCGTATGCGGGAGGAATGAACAATGGGCAGTTCTTC
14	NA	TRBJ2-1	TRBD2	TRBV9	CASSGLALFNEQFF	TGTGCCAGCAGCGGACTAGCCCTTTTCAATGAGCAGTTCTTC
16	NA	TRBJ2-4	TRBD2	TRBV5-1	CASSSGTSGLKNIQYF	TGCGCCAGCAGCTCGGGCACTAGCGGCCTGAAAAACATTCAGTACTTC
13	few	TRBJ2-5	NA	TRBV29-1	CSVSGGGQETQYF	TGCAGCGTTTCCGGCGGAGGGCAAGAGACCCAGTACTTC
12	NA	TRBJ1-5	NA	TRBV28	CASKLADQPQHF	TGTGCCAGCAAGCTTGCTGATCAGCCCCAGCATTTT
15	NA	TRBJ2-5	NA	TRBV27	CASSSPGTGIGTQYF	TGTGCCAGCAGTTCTCCGGGAACAGGGATTGGGACCCAGTACTTC
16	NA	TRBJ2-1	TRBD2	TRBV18	CASSPLVAGGDNEQFF	TGTGCCAGCTCACCCCTAGTAGCGGGAGGAGACAATGAGCAGTTCTTC
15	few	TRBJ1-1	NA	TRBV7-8	CASSQGWTGNTEAFF	TGTGCCAGCAGCCAAGGATGGACGGGGAACACTGAAGCTTTCTTT
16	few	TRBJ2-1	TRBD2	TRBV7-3	CASSLPGLAGLNEQFF	TGTGCCAGCAGCCTACCGGGACTAGCGGGCCTCAATGAGCAGTTCTTC
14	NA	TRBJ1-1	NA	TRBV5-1	CASSLRGGATEAFF	TGCGCCAGCAGCTTGAGGGGTGGGGCCACTGAAGCTTTCTTT
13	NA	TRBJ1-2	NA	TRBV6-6	CASSLDTLRGYTF	TGTGCCAGCAGTTTGGACACCCTGAGAGGCTACACCTTC
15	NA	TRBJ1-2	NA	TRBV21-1	CASSDRDRWVYGYTF	TGTGCCAGCAGCGACAGGGACCGTTGGGTCTATGGCTACACCTTC
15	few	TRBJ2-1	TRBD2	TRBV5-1	CASSARERSYNEQFF	TGCGCCAGCAGCGCGCGGGAGAGGTCCTACAATGAGCAGTTCTTC
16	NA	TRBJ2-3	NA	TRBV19	CASSIDSGRGTDTQYF	TGCGCCAGTAGTATAGATAGCGGCAGGGGGACAGATACGCAGTATTTT
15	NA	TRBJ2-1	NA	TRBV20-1	CSAGSPVMPYNEQFF	TGCAGTGCTGGATCGCCCGTTATGCCTTACAATGAGCAGTTCTTC
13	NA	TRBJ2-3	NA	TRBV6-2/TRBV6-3	CASRRSSPDTQYF	TGTGCCAGCAGGAGGAGTAGCCCAGATACGCAGTATTTT
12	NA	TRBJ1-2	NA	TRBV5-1	CASSLDDRGYTF	TGCGCCAGCAGCTTGGACGACCGTGGCTACACCTTC
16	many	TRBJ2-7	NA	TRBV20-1	CSARDIDGAKTYEQYF	TGCAGTGCTAGAGATATTGACGGGGCCAAGACTTACGAGCAGTACTTC
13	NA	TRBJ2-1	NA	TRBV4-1	CASSQAIYNEQFF	TGCGCCAGCAGCCAAGCCATCTACAATGAGCAGTTCTTC
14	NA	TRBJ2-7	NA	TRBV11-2	CASSFFLGGYEQYF	TGTGCCAGCAGCTTTTTCCTGGGCGGCTACGAGCAGTACTTC
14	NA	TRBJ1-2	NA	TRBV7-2	CASSLGQHRLGYTF	TGTGCCAGCAGCTTAGGGCAGCATCGTCTCGGCTACACCTTC
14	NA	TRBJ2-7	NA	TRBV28	CASSRTDRSYEQYF	TGTGCCAGCAGTAGGACCGACCGGTCCTACGAGCAGTACTTC
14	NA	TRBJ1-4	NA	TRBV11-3	CASSRQGLREKLFF	TGTGCCAGCAGCCGTCAGGGGCTCCGTGAAAAACTGTTTTTT
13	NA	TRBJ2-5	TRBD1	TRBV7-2	CASRGTGLETQYF	TGTGCCAGCAGGGGGACAGGGTTAGAGACCCAGTACTTC
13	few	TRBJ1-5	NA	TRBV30	CAWSLGGDQPQHF	TGTGCCTGGAGCCTAGGGGGGGATCAGCCCCAGCATTTT
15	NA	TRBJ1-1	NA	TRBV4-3	CASSPDRLMNTEAFF	TGCGCCAGCAGCCCGGACAGACTTATGAACACTGAAGCTTTCTTT
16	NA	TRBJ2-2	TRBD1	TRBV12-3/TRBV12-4	CASSLLGQPNTGELFF	TGTGCCAGCAGTTTATTGGGACAGCCGAACACCGGGGAGCTGTTTTTT
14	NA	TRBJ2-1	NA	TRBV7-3	CASSSAGGGDEQFF	TGTGCCAGCAGCTCCGCTGGGGGCGGGGATGAGCAGTTCTTC
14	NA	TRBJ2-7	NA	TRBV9	CASSPGGGVNEQYF	TGTGCCAGCAGCCCAGGAGGGGGGGTGAACGAGCAGTACTTC
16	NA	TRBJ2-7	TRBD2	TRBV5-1	CASSLRPSGTANEQYF	TGCGCCAGCAGCTTGAGGCCTAGCGGGACTGCAAACGAGCAGTACTTC
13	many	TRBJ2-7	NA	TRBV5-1	CASSLTAGTGQYF	TGCGCCAGCAGCTTGACAGCCGGAACGGGGCAGTACTTC
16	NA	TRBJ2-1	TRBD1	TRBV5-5	CASSPRQGTAYNEQFF	TGTGCCAGCAGCCCTAGACAGGGAACGGCCTACAATGAGCAGTTCTTC
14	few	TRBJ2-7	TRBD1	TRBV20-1	CSALEGDRGYEQYF	TGCAGTGCCCTAGAAGGGGACAGGGGGTACGAGCAGTACTTC
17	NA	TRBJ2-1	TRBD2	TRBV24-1	CATSDPSGRTPGNEQFF	TGTGCCACCAGTGATCCTAGCGGGAGAACTCCGGGCAATGAGCAGTTCTTC
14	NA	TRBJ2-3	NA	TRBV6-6	CASTPRSGTDTQYF	TGTGCCAGCACCCCCAGGAGCGGCACAGATACGCAGTATTTT
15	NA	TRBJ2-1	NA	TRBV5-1	CASSLSTGRNNEQFF	TGCGCCAGCAGCTTATCCACGGGAAGGAACAATGAGCAGTTCTTC
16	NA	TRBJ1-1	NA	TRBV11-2	CASSFRLGQDGTEAFF	TGTGCCAGCAGCTTCCGTCTCGGCCAGGACGGCACTGAAGCTTTCTTT
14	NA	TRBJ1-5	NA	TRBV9	CASSIGGFNQPQHF	TGTGCCAGCAGTATTGGGGGCTTCAATCAGCCCCAGCATTTT
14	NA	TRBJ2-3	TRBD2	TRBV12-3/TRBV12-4	CASTQREAADTQYF	TGTGCCAGCACTCAGCGGGAGGCGGCAGATACGCAGTATTTT
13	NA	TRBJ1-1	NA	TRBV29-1	CSVEDRGAQEAFF	TGCAGCGTTGAAGATAGGGGGGCCCAGGAAGCTTTCTTT
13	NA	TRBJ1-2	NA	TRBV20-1	CSARGDGNYGYTF	TGCAGTGCTAGAGGGGACGGTAACTATGGCTACACCTTC
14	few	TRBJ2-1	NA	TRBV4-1	CASSQELVAYEQFF	TGCGCCAGCAGCCAAGAACTGGTAGCGTATGAGCAGTTCTTC
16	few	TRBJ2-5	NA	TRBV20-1	CSARVDPGGVQETQYF	TGCAGTGCTAGAGTTGATCCGGGCGGGGTACAAGAGACCCAGTACTTC
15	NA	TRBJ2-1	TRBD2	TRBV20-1	CSATGTSRSYNEQFF	TGCAGTGCAACGGGGACTAGCCGCTCCTACAATGAGCAGTTCTTC
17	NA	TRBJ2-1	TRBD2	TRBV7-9	CASSPLAGVNTGHEQFF	TGTGCCAGCAGCCCCCTAGCGGGAGTCAATACAGGCCATGAGCAGTTCTTC
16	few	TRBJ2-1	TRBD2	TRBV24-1	CATSSSGVAGYNEQFF	TGTGCCACCAGTTCCTCCGGGGTAGCGGGTTACAATGAGCAGTTCTTC
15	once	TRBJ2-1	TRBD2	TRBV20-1	CSATGLAHGNNEQFF	TGCAGTGCTACCGGACTAGCGCATGGGAACAATGAGCAGTTCTTC
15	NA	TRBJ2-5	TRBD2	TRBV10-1	CASSEFIGGAETQYF	TGCGCCAGCAGTGAATTTATCGGGGGGGCAGAGACCCAGTACTTC
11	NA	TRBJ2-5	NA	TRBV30	CAWEGVETQYF	TGTGCCTGGGAGGGGGTGGAGACCCAGTACTTC